Shown below are 25 T cell receptor beta chains from a single sample sequenced in a study of cytomegalovirus exposure and HLA in healthy donors. Primers for the PCR totalled 60 Vbeta and 13 Jbeta. This table comes from immunoSEQ multiplex PCR, and its TCRdb copy is limited to in-frame clones, with some not included. The table includes fewer than 250,000 clones, more than 70% detected once. Specimen: PBMCs. The receptors derive from a man in his forties in good health and CMV-seropositive.

V usage is TRBV2 and J usage is TRBJ1-2; 7 positions agree with TRBD1. Germline V gene data show CDR1 as SNHLY and CDR2 as FYNNEI. Losses at the gene ends were 3 bases for V and 0 bases for J; bases not matched to a gene: 4. The CDR3 runs 15 residues. CDR3 in amino acids: CASSDRQGANYGYTF. Written as DNA, the CDR3 is TGTGCCAGCAGTGACCGGCAGGGGGCTAACTATGGCTACACCTTC.

The CDR3 DNA follows: TGCGCCAGCAGCTTGGGACAGGGAATCACCTACAATGAGCAGTTCTTC. This codes for CASSLGQGITYNEQFF. The gene calls are TRBV5-1 and TRBJ2-1, with 7 bases identical to TRBD1. Germline V lookup: CDR1 SGHRS, CDR2 YFSETQ. Trimming cost V 0 bases and J 2 bases; bases outside gene matches: 5. The CDR3 is 16 amino acids.

The V gene is TRBV7-2, the J gene TRBJ2-7, with TRBD1 as a possible D gene (7 bases). CDR3 length: 14 residues. Germline lookup yields CDR1 SGHTA and CDR2 FQGNSA. The V and J ends lost 2 bases and 5 bases respectively, with 13 bases between them. CDR3 nucleotide sequence: TGTGCCAGCAGCTTAAGACAGGGAGGTAACGAGCAGTACTTC. Translation gives CASSLRQGGNEQYF. The full variable domain, rest sourced from reference TRBV7-2 and TRBJ2-7, is GAGVSQSPSNKVTEKGKDVELRCDPISGHTALYWYRQSLGQGLEFLIYFQGNSAPDKSGLPSDRFSAERTGGSVSTLTIQRTQQEDSAVYLCASSLRQGGNEQYFGPGTRLTVT.

This chain uses TRBV5-5 with TRBJ2-1; maybe TRBD2 (5 bases). The CDR3 extends over 15 amino acids. The germline V gene has CDR1 SGHKS and CDR2 YYEKEE (reference sequence). The V end lost 0 bases, the J end lost 0 bases, and 7 bases lay between the germline ends. CDR3 sequence (DNA): TGTGCCAGCAGCTTGGCTGGGAGCTCCTACAATGAGCAGTTCTTC. Amino acid sequence: CASSLAGSSYNEQFF.

The CDR3 DNA follows: TGTGCCAGCAGTAGACAGGGGTTCTACGAGCAGTACTTC. Protein product: CASSRQGFYEQYF. This rearrangement joins TRBV28 to TRBJ2-5; 8 bases agree with TRBD1. The DNA end is more similar to TRBJ2-7, so the J call may be wrong. This CDR3 contains 13 residues. Germline-derived CDR1 and CDR2 are MDHEN and SYDVKM.

The V call is TRBV2, the J call TRBJ1-5, with 8 positions matching TRBD1. Germline V CDR1 and CDR2: SNHLY, FYNNEI. J was trimmed by 3 bases and V by 5 bases; bases with no gene match: 9. The length of the CDR3 is 16 residues. The DNA of the CDR3 is TGTGCCAGCAGTTCCGCAGGGGGCCGCTTCAATCAGCCCCAGCATTTT. Translated: CASSSAGGRFNQPQHF. The variable domain in full, completed from reference TRBV2 and TRBJ1-5, reads EPEVTQTPSHQVTQMGQEVILRCVPISNHLYFYWYRQILGQKVEFLVSFYNNEISEKSEIFDDQFSVERPDGSNFTLKIRSTKLEDSAMYFCASSSAGGRFNQPQHFGDGTRLSIL.

This chain links TRBV25-1 with TRBJ1-4; D unresolved. CDR3 length equals 14 residues. Germline CDR1 reads MGHDK; CDR2 reads SYGVNS. V was trimmed by 3 bases and J by 7 bases, leaving 12 bases between them. The DNA of the CDR3 is TGTGCCAGCAGTGATACGAATGCAGTTGAAAAACTGTTTTTT. It codes for CASSDTNAVEKLFF.

This clone appeared once. This chain connects TRBV6-5 to TRBJ2-7; TRBD2 might be the D (5 bases). The germline V gene encodes CDR1 MNHEY and CDR2 SVGAGI. V dropped 8 bases and J dropped 2 bases, with 19 bases sitting between them. The CDR3 spans 15 residues. For the CDR3, the DNA is TGTGCCAGCCGAGGAGGACGGCAGCAGACCTACGAGCAGTACTTC. Its translation: CASRGGRQQTYEQYF.

This chain's CDR3 is CASSLRLLGDYEQYF. The CDR3 coding sequence is TGTGCCAGCAGCTTGAGGCTTCTCGGGGACTACGAGCAGTACTTC. The genes are TRBV5-5 and TRBJ2-7, with a tentative D call TRBD2 (5 bases). Germline V gene lookup returns CDR1 SGHKS and CDR2 YYEKEE (reference sequence). V lost 1 base to trimming and J lost 3 bases, with 14 bases between them. The CDR3 runs to 15 residues.

This clone has just a few counts. This CDR3 reads CASSFLGGASSNYGYTF. The CDR3 DNA sequence: TGTGCCAGCAGTTTCTTAGGGGGCGCCTCGTCTAACTATGGCTACACCTTC. The chain carries TRBV27 and TRBJ1-2; 7 positions agree with TRBD1. The germline V gene has CDR1 MNHEY and CDR2 SMNVEV (reference sequence). Losses at the gene ends were 3 bases for V and 0 bases for J; bases not matched to a gene: 10. The CDR3 length is 17 residues.

The gene calls are TRBV30 and TRBJ1-2; TRBD1 aligns across 10 bases. Per the germline V gene, CDR1 is GTSNPN and CDR2 is SVGIG (reference sequence). The V gene end was trimmed by 4 bases and the J gene end by 7 bases; junction bases not matched to a gene: 6. CDR3 length: 13 residues. CDR3 loop: CAWTLDRGLGYTF. Written as DNA, the CDR3 is TGTGCCTGGACTTTAGACAGGGGGCTTGGCTACACCTTC.

The V gene is TRBV7-9, the J gene TRBJ2-7; D is possibly TRBD1 (6 bases). The CDR3 is 16 amino acids. Trimming cost V 5 bases and J 0 bases, with 17 bases left between them. Per the germline V gene, CDR1 is SEHNR and CDR2 is FQNEAQ (reference sequence). For the CDR3, the DNA is TGTGCCAGCAGCGCCTTGACAGGAAAATACTCCTACGAGCAGTACTTC. Translation: CASSALTGKYSYEQYF. The variable domain in full, completed from reference TRBV7-9 and TRBJ2-7, reads DTGVSQNPRHKITKRGQNVTFRCDPISEHNRLYWYRQTLGQGPEFLTYFQNEAQLEKSRLLSDRFSAERPKGSFSTLEIQRTEQGDSAMYLCASSALTGKYSYEQYFGPGTRLTVT.

The chain recombines TRBV5-6 with TRBJ2-1, with 8 positions matching TRBD2. CDR1 and CDR2 (germline): SGHDT, YYEEEE. CDR3 length equals 16 residues. The V and J ends lost 1 base and 2 bases, in that order; junction bases with no gene match: 5. The CDR3 region has the DNA TGTGCCAGCAGCTTGATGCGGGAGGTCCCCTACAATGAGCAGTTCTTC. This encodes CASSLMREVPYNEQFF.

V gene TRBV10-3 combines with J gene TRBJ2-3; 7 nucleotides line up with TRBD2. The CDR3 runs 16 residues. V shed 11 bases and J 2 bases; nucleotides not matched to a gene: 16. Germline V gene lookup returns CDR1 ENHRY and CDR2 SYGVKD. The CDR3 coding sequence is TGTGCCTCTAAGGCTTCGCTAGCGGACTCCACAGATACGCAGTATTTT. As protein: CASKASLADSTDTQYF.

This clone was recorded a few times. The V call is TRBV9, the J call TRBJ2-5; TRBD2 matches at 7 bases. With 0 bases clipped from V and 3 bases from J, the junction kept 2 bases outside the gene matches. Per the germline V gene, CDR1 is SGDLS and CDR2 is YYNGEE. This CDR3 spans 14 amino acids. The CDR3 DNA is TGTGCCAGCAGCGTAGGAGCGGGAAAAGAGACCCAGTACTTC. Its protein is CASSVGAGKETQYF.

The chain is built from TRBV21-1 and TRBJ2-2; TRBD1, the D gene given by the table, was not confirmed from the DNA. TRBV21-1 is assigned pseudogene status. This CDR3 contains 16 residues. The CDR3 DNA is TGTGCCAGCAGCAAATGGGCGAATTCGAACACCGGGGAGCTGTTTTTT. Its translation is CASSKWANSNTGELFF.

This rearrangement joins TRBV27 to TRBJ1-6, with 8 nucleotides matching TRBD1. Looked up from germline, CDR1 is MNHEY and CDR2 is SMNVEV (reference sequence). Trimming at V came to 5 bases and at J to 10 bases, leaving 13 bases not matched to a gene. The CDR3 sequence is 16 residues long. CDR3 sequence: CASSGGQEPVASPLHF. Written as DNA, the CDR3 is TGTGCCAGCAGTGGGGGACAGGAGCCCGTTGCGTCACCCCTCCACTTT.

The chain links TRBV18 to TRBJ1-2; 9 bases are a match to TRBD1. The CDR3 contains 14 residues. Unmatched junction bases numbered 4, after V lost 6 bases and J lost 2 bases. Germline values: CDR1 KGHSH, CDR2 LQKENI. CDR3 in amino acids: CASSKGQGNYGYTF. The CDR3 DNA follows: TGTGCCAGCTCTAAAGGACAGGGGAACTATGGCTACACCTTC. The variable domain in full, with the rest retrieved from reference TRBV18 and TRBJ1-2, is NAGVMQNPRHLVRRRGQEARLRCSPMKGHSHVYWYRQLPEEGLKFMVYLQKENIIDESGMPKERFSAEFPKEGPSILRIQQVVRGDSAAYFCASSKGQGNYGYTFGSGTRLTVV.

The J gene is TRBJ1-4, the V gene TRBV15; 11 bases are shared with TRBD1. Germline V gives CDR1 LNHNV, CDR2 YYDKDF (reference sequence). The V and J ends lost 3 bases and 4 bases, in that order; junction bases with no gene match: 4. The CDR3 is made up of 16 amino acids. The CDR3 nucleotides are TGTGCCACCAGCAGTTCCGGGACAGGGGGTAATGAAAAACTGTTTTTT. It is translated as CATSSSGTGGNEKLFF.

The gene calls are TRBV27 and TRBJ2-2; D not resolved. Between the trimmed V and J ends, which lost 7 bases and 0 bases, there was a span of 12 bases. This CDR3 has 15 residues. Looked up from germline, CDR1 is MNHEY and CDR2 is SMNVEV (reference sequence). Here the CDR3 reads CASTNSLANTGELFF. CDR3 nucleotide sequence: TGTGCCAGCACCAACAGCCTGGCGAACACCGGGGAGCTGTTTTTT.

This clone was seen just once. At one of its ends the junction is not consistent with the germline gene, which may arise from a read error. The V and J genes are TRBV7-9 and TRBJ2-5; no clear D. The V gene's germline CDR1 is SEHNR and CDR2 FQNEAQ (reference sequence). The CDR3 length is 11 residues. This CDR3 reads CSSSPMETQYF. CDR3 DNA: TGTTCCAGCAGCCCTATGGAGACCCAGTACTTC.

V usage is TRBV7-2 and J usage is TRBJ2-5; D may be TRBD2 (5 bases). The V gene's germline CDR1 is SGHTA and CDR2 FQGNSA. CDR3 length: 15 residues. The V gene lost 0 bases and the J gene lost 4 bases, with 12 bases spanning the gap. CDR3 in amino acids: CASSLAPGMGETQYF. CDR3 DNA: TGTGCCAGCAGCTTAGCCCCGGGAATGGGAGAGACCCAGTACTTC.

This chain links TRBV19 with TRBJ1-5; 9 nucleotides agree with TRBD1. V was pared by 5 bases and J by 5 bases, with 7 bases of the junction left unmatched. The CDR3 is 15 residues long. Germline V lookup: CDR1 LNHDA, CDR2 SQIVND (reference sequence). The CDR3 spells CASSLTGGDHQPQHF. DNA of the CDR3: TGTGCCAGTAGTTTAACAGGGGGCGACCATCAGCCCCAGCATTTT.

This clone was seen a handful of times. The chain has TRBV6-4 and TRBJ1-5; 9 nucleotides line up with TRBD1. V dropped 0 bases and J dropped 6; count of bases not matched to a gene: 24. Germline V CDR1 and CDR2: MRHNA, SNTAGT. CDR3 length: 22 amino acids. CDR3 protein: CASSDSKDRGFGNVLGAQPQHF. CDR3 sequence (DNA): TGTGCCAGCAGTGACTCGAAAGACAGGGGGTTCGGGAATGTATTAGGGGCTCAGCCCCAGCATTTT.

V gene TRBV4-1 combines with J gene TRBJ1-1; possible D gene TRBD1, 5 bases. The CDR3 is 17 residues long. Germline lookup yields CDR1 MGHRA and CDR2 YSYEKL. With 5 bases removed from V and 4 bases from J, the gap between germline ends came to 23 bases. CDR3 amino acids: CASSIRRPGTGVTEAFF. CDR3 bases: TGCGCCAGCAGCATTAGGAGGCCCGGGACTGGGGTCACTGAAGCTTTCTTT.